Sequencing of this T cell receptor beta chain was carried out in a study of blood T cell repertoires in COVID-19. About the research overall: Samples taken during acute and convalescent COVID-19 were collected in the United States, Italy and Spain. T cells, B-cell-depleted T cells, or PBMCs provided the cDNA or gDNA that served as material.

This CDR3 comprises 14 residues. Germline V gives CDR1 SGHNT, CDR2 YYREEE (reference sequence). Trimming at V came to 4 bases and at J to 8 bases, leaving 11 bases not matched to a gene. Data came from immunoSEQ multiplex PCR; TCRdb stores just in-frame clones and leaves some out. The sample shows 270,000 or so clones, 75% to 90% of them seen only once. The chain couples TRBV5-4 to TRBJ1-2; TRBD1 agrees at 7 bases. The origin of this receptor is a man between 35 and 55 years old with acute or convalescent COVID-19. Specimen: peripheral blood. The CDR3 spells CASSPGQTLGGYTF. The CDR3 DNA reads TGTGCCAGCAGCCCGGGACAGACCCTCGGCGGCTACACCTTC.